A single sample is the source of the 10 T cell receptor beta chains below, sequenced in a study of shared clonotypes between healthy human individuals. TCRdb's copy holds only in-frame clones and misses some; the assay was immunoSEQ multiplex PCR. The profile covers approximately 2,200,000 clones, with about 93% appearing a single time and roughly 1.8% taken by the ten largest. Positive CCR7 selection of CD45RO-negative cells yielded the naive CD8 cells, and terminally differentiated effector memory CD45RA+ cells were excluded. Sequences were obtained from naive CD8+ T cells from PBMCs. The receptors shown here come from a man younger than 30 in good health. Some clones in this sample may be carry-over from other donors' samples.

The gene calls are TRBV7-9 and TRBJ2-2, with no clear D. The CDR3 has 14 residues. Trimming took 5 bases from V and 4 from J, leaving 11 bases between them. Germline loops: CDR1 SEHNR, CDR2 FQNEAQ (reference sequence). This chain's CDR3 is CASSLPFITGELFF. CDR3 in DNA: TGTGCCAGCAGCCTACCGTTCATCACCGGGGAGCTGTTTTTT.

V and J are TRBV29-1 and TRBJ1-2, with D perhaps matching TRBD1 (5 bases). CDR3 length: 14 amino acids. Germline V gene data show CDR1 as SQVTM and CDR2 as ANQGSEA. The V end lost 5 bases, the J end lost 0 bases, and 13 bases lay between the germline ends. CDR3 residues: CSVPVGRANYGYTF. CDR3 sequence (DNA): TGCAGCGTTCCAGTGGGACGGGCTAACTATGGCTACACCTTC.

This chain links TRBV11-2 with TRBJ2-5, with D possibly being TRBD2 (5 bases). Deletions cut 7 bases from V and 4 bases from J, with 10 bases between. The CDR3 covers 12 residues. Germline-derived CDR1 and CDR2 are SGHAT and FQNNGV. CDR3 amino acids: CASNPRGETQYF. As DNA, the CDR3 is TGTGCCAGCAATCCCCGGGGAGAGACCCAGTACTTC.

The chain uses TRBV28 and TRBJ2-7, with a weak D call TRBD1 (5 bases). The germline V and J ends were trimmed by 7 bases and 4 bases, with 14 bases remaining between them. The germline V gene encodes CDR1 MDHEN and CDR2 SYDVKM. The CDR3 has 13 amino acids. DNA of the CDR3: TGTGCCAGCACCGGGCCAGGGTATTACGAGCAGTACTTC. This codes for CASTGPGYYEQYF.

The chain recombines TRBV4-1 with TRBJ2-7; D remains ambiguous. Trimming took off 1 base at V and 4 bases at J, with 8 bases between the two ends. The length of the CDR3 is 13 residues. Germline V gene lookup returns CDR1 MGHRA and CDR2 YSYEKL. The CDR3 DNA reads as TGCGCCAGCAGCCAAGCGGGCATGTACGAGCAGTACTTC. Translating it yields CASSQAGMYEQYF.

The chain employs TRBV27 and TRBJ2-6, with D tentatively TRBD1 (5 bases). In germline, CDR1 is MNHEY, CDR2 SMNVEV (reference sequence). The CDR3 totals 15 residues. V lost 5 bases to trimming and J lost 0 bases, with 8 bases between them. The CDR3 DNA reads TGTGCCAGCAGTCCACAGGACTCTGGGGCCAACGTCCTGACTTTC. It translates to CASSPQDSGANVLTF. Full variable domain (rest looked up from reference TRBV27 and TRBJ2-6): EAQVTQNPRYLITVTGKKLTVTCSQNMNHEYMSWYRQDPGLGLRQIYYSMNVEVTDKGDVPEGYKVSRKEKRNFPLILESPSPNQTSLYFCASSPQDSGANVLTFGAGSRLTVL.

V gene TRBV27 combines with J gene TRBJ2-1; TRBD1 matches at 7 bases. The trim removed 7 bases at V and 0 bases at J, leaving 6 bases unmatched. There are 15 residues in the CDR3. Looked up from germline, CDR1 is MNHEY and CDR2 is SMNVEV (reference sequence). CDR3 amino acids: CASKSTGSSYNEQFF. Written as DNA, the CDR3 is TGTGCCAGCAAATCGACAGGGAGCTCCTACAATGAGCAGTTCTTC.

About this clone itself: The sample holds other DNA sequences that translate to the same CDR3. The CDR3 coding sequence is TGCGCCAGCAGCCAAGTGGGCAGCGGCACTGAAGCTTTCTTT. Amino acids: CASSQVGSGTEAFF. The J gene is TRBJ1-1, the V gene TRBV4-1; D is unresolved. Trimming stripped 1 base from V and 4 bases from J, with 10 bases between. The length of the CDR3 is 14 residues. CDR1 is MGHRA and CDR2 is YSYEKL in the germline V gene.

As to this clone: Other DNA sequences within the sample encode an identical CDR3. CDR3 sequence reads: CASSGQGYEQYF. In DNA form, the CDR3 reads TGTGCCAGCAGTGGACAGGGGTACGAGCAGTACTTC. The gene calls are TRBV27 and TRBJ2-7; 9 nucleotides match TRBD1. Germline V gives CDR1 MNHEY, CDR2 SMNVEV (reference sequence). Trimming cost V 5 bases and J 4 bases; bases outside gene matches: 0. The CDR3 runs to 12 residues.

The rearrangement uses TRBV4-1 and TRBJ2-3; D not certain. This CDR3 comprises 17 residues. Trimming removed 0 bases at V and 0 bases at J, with 13 bases between. Germline V gene lookup returns CDR1 MGHRA and CDR2 YSYEKL. CDR3 amino acids: CASSQDELSSSTDTQYF. The CDR3 DNA sequence: TGCGCCAGCAGCCAAGATGAACTTTCCTCTAGCACAGATACGCAGTATTTT.